The rows below give T cell receptor beta chains drawn from one sample of a study of T cell responses to AZD1222 COVID-19 vaccine. Profiled with immunoSEQ multiplex PCR; TCRdb holds only in-frame clones, not every one. The table lists roughly 110,000 clones, roughly nine tenths of them singletons. The input for sequencing was peripheral blood, taken on day 0 of AZD1222 vaccination. All receptors derive from an adult in good health. CDR3s include the opening cysteine and the closing phenylalanine or tryptophan. Fields, in order: V gene, clone size, CDR3 length, J gene, CDR3 protein. Clone size is stated in some rows and not others, as once, few, many or a class when expanded.

TRBV15,medium-sized,15,TRBJ1-1,CATSRDGGRNTEAFF
TRBV29-1,-,12,TRBJ2-1,CSGGTGGNEQFF
TRBV12-3/TRBV12-4,-,11,TRBJ1-4,CASRGNEKLFF
TRBV28,-,13,TRBJ2-2,CASSLVASGELFF
TRBV6-5,-,14,TRBJ2-7,CASLERDRGYEQYF
TRBV9,-,15,TRBJ1-4,CASSVGGGPSEKLFF
TRBV19,-,14,TRBJ2-7,CASSILGREYEQYF
TRBV5-1,few,17,TRBJ2-3,CASSLGLAGVRTDTQYF
TRBV7-7,once,14,TRBJ2-2,CASSREGGTGELFF
TRBV28,-,14,TRBJ2-7,CASSRSGGSYEQYF
TRBV6-5,-,15,TRBJ2-1,CASSQSTSGRGEQFF
TRBV7-9,-,14,TRBJ1-1,CASSLGVGGTEAFF
TRBV28,-,14,TRBJ2-7,CASRLQGDSYEQYF